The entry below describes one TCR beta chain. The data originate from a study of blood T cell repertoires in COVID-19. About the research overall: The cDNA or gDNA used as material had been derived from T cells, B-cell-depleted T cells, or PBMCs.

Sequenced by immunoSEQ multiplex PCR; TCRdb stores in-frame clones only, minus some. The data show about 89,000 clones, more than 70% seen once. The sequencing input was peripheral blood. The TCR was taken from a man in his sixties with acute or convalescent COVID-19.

The CDR3 nucleotides read TGTGCCAGCAGAAGTAGCAGGGAAACCATTGGCTATGGCTACACCTTC. Protein product: CASRSSRETIGYGYTF. The rearrangement uses TRBV6-6 and TRBJ1-2; weak D call: TRBD1 (5 bases). This CDR3 is built from 16 residues. Trimming took 6 bases from V and 4 from J, leaving 21 bases between them. Looked up from germline, CDR1 is MNHNY and CDR2 is SVGAGI (reference sequence).